The next 2 T cell receptor beta chains were all read from a single sample in a study of blood T cells in healthy people across ages. The authors ran a second PCR of about 6 to 11 cycles using a sample-barcoded 5' primer and a J-beta primer mix. Each CDR3 protein gets one entry after TCRdb re-called the 5' RACE reads with MiXCR. The data contain about 650,000 distinct CDR3 sequences, about 51% of them singletons. The specimen sequenced was blood. These receptors were taken from a woman older than 75 in good health.

Regarding this clonotype: Possible read error: a much larger clone is one base away. The chain employs TRBV6-2 or TRBV6-3 and TRBJ2-1, with D possibly TRBD1 on 5 matching bases. With 4 bases removed from V and 1 base from J, the gap between germline ends came to 14 bases. The CDR3 contains 16 residues. CDR1 MNHEY and CDR2 SVGEGT come from the germline V gene. The CDR3 region has the DNA TGTGCCAGCAGTTCCCTGACAGCCCCTTCCTACAATGAGCAGTTCTTC. Translating it yields CASSSLTAPSYNEQFF.

The rearrangement uses TRBV6-2 or TRBV6-3 and TRBJ2-5, with 10 bases that match TRBD2. The better agreement between TRBJ2-7 and the DNA end casts doubt on the J call. The germline V gene has CDR1 MNHEY and CDR2 SVGEGT. The length of the CDR3 is 14 residues. The CDR3 DNA follows: TGTGCCATCTCTTGGGGACTAGCGACCTACGAGCAGTACTTC. Encoded protein: CAISWGLATYEQYF.